This entry is about one T cell receptor (beta chain). Its target is not known. TCRdb passed the reads through MiXCR, listing each CDR3 protein once. The data hold about 350,000 distinct CDR3 sequences, with roughly 34% observed a single time. Germline CDR1 and CDR2: MGHRA and YSYEKL. The V end lost 6 bases, the J end lost 4 bases, and 19 bases lay between the germline ends. The CDR3 extends over 16 amino acids. These data originate in a study of T cell repertoires in cytomegalovirus infection. Turning to the study itself: The study used recently identified HLA-C-restricted and well-studied HLA-B-restricted CMV epitopes. In public TCR beta signatures, there were indications of both CMV infection and matching HLA type.

Study outcomes and limitations: Clonotypes of TCR beta that were HLA-C-restricted and CMV-specific dominated the ex vivo response. Carriers of CMV plus the relevant HLA were identified by cumulative public TCR beta family frequency.

J is TRBJ1-5 and V is TRBV4-1; D may be TRBD1 (5 bases). The source of this sequence is a human donor in good health (CMV status not recorded). Some clones in this sample may be carry-over from other donors' samples. This specimen was cultured PBMCs, taken from culture after CMV antigen stimulation. In DNA form, the CDR3 reads TGCGCCAGCAGGGCCGTGGGGGGGACGGTAAATCAGCCCCAGCATTTT. Translating gives CASRAVGGTVNQPQHF.